The clone carrying this T cell receptor (beta chain) was detected many times. Its cognate antigen is unknown. The source of the sample is a study of post-analysis software for immune sequencing data. Across the whole study: The cohort encompassed relapsing-remitting, secondary progressive and progressive-relapsing multiple sclerosis disease courses. Whole-study findings and limits: Analysis by F measure revealed that same-batch samples clustered strongly together. Those with multiple sclerosis, the patient group, showed significantly lower normalized Chao1 diversity than controls. Controls showed lower frequencies than patients for five TRBV segments, and TRBV5-6, TRBV5-1 and TRBV20-1 were among these.

The TCR beta cDNA libraries carried unique molecular identifiers. The authors obtained roughly 0.5 million cDNA molecules from around 0.96 to 9.9 million T cells. TCRdb used MiXCR to reprocess the PCR reads, holding one entry per CDR3 protein. The sample has hundreds of thousands of distinct CDR3 sequences; 30% are singletons. V lost 0 bases, J lost 4 bases, and 3 bases lay in between. The CDR3 is 12 residues long. The germline V gene has CDR1 MNHEY and CDR2 SVGAGI. The sample taken for sequencing was blood. This sequence originates from a girl aged 10-17 years with multiple sclerosis. This sequence joins TRBV6-5 and TRBJ1-2; D unclear. CDR3: CASSYSGYGYTF. In DNA form, the CDR3 reads TGTGCCAGCAGTTACTCGGGCTATGGCTACACCTTC.